The 26 T cell receptor beta chains given below trace back to one sample, sequenced in a study of OX40 agonist ivuxolimab in advanced cancers. Using immunoSEQ multiplex PCR, the repertoire was profiled, and TCRdb retains in-frame clones only, with some absent. The sample contains about 48,000 clones, around nine tenths of which appear only once. The specimen was CD4+ or CD8+ T cells sorted from blood, collected in a trial of the OX40 agonist ivuxolimab. All receptors come from an adult with an advanced solid tumor such as melanoma, head and neck, liver or kidney cancer.

This clone was recorded only once. This chain uses TRBV21-1 with TRBJ1-5. TRBV21-1 is given as a pseudogene. CDR3 length: 18 amino acids. CDR3 protein: CASSNKALGSPRNQPQHF. CDR3 sequence (DNA): TGTGCCAGCAGCAATAAAGCCCTGGGTTCTCCGAGGAACCAGCCCCAGCATTTT.

CDR3 sequence (DNA): TGTGCCAGCAGCTCGGACGAAGGGATTCAGTACTTC. Translating gives CASSSDEGIQYF. The J gene is TRBJ2-4, the V gene TRBV13; D is unclear. V was shortened by 4 bases and J by 10 bases, with 11 bases between the two germline ends. Germline V lookup: CDR1 PRHDT, CDR2 FYEKMQ (reference sequence). The CDR3 covers 12 residues.

V and J are TRBV6-5 and TRBJ1-3; possible D gene TRBD1, 6 bases. The CDR3 is 15 residues long. Germline V gene sequence: CDR1 MNHEY, CDR2 SVGAGI. Trimming shortened V by 6 bases and J by 4 bases, and 16 bases separated the two germline ends. Here the CDR3 reads CASSVTGTPGNTIYF. The CDR3 DNA sequence: TGTGCCAGCAGCGTTACAGGGACGCCGGGAAACACCATATATTTT.

The chain recombines TRBV6-5 with TRBJ1-2; D ambiguous. V lost 3 bases to trimming and J lost 5 bases, with 10 bases between them. The CDR3 covers 13 residues. Germline CDR1 MNHEY, CDR2 SVGAGI. The CDR3 spells CASSYTRTYGYTF. CDR3 DNA sequence: TGTGCCAGCAGTTATACAAGGACTTATGGCTACACCTTC.

CDR3 region: CASNAAGTGMGEQYF. In DNA form, the CDR3 reads TGTGCCAGCAACGCGGCCGGGACAGGGATGGGGGAGCAGTACTTC. The rearrangement joins TRBV7-9 to TRBJ2-7, with 9 bases lining up with TRBD1. The J segment lost 7 bases and the V segment lost 7 bases, leaving 14 bases of the junction unmatched. Germline V gene lookup returns CDR1 SEHNR and CDR2 FQNEAQ (reference sequence). The CDR3 spans 15 residues. Filled out from reference TRBV7-9 and TRBJ2-7, the complete variable domain reads DTGVSQNPRHKITKRGQNVTFRCDPISEHNRLYWYRQTLGQGPEFLTYFQNEAQLEKSRLLSDRFSAERPKGSFSTLEIQRTEQGDSAMYLCASNAAGTGMGEQYFGPGTRLTVT.

The rearrangement links TRBV15 to TRBJ2-2; D not certain. V was shortened by 0 bases and J by 0 bases, with 11 bases between the two germline ends. The CDR3 totals 17 residues. Germline V lookup: CDR1 LNHNV, CDR2 YYDKDF (reference sequence). As DNA, the CDR3 is TGTGCCACCAGCAGAGACTTAAACCCTGCGAACACCGGGGAGCTGTTTTTT. The encoded protein is CATSRDLNPANTGELFF.

V gene TRBV5-1 combines with J gene TRBJ1-3; 7 bases map to TRBD1. Germline loops: CDR1 SGHRS, CDR2 YFSETQ. The CDR3 spans 16 residues. After removal of 0 bases from V and 2 bases from J, the junction contained 5 bases not matched to a gene. The CDR3 DNA reads as TGCGCCAGCAGCTTGGCCGCAGGGGGGACTGGAAACACCATATATTTT. Protein product: CASSLAAGGTGNTIYF. The whole variable domain, remainder taken from reference TRBV5-1 and TRBJ1-3, is KAGVTQTPRYLIKTRGQQVTLSCSPISGHRSVSWYQQTPGQGLQFLFEYFSETQRNKGNFPGRFSGRQFSNSRSEMNVSTLELGDSALYLCASSLAAGGTGNTIYFGEGSWLTVV.

J is TRBJ2-1 and V is TRBV7-9; D could derive from TRBD1 or TRBD2 (5 bases each). The length of the CDR3 is 13 residues. V lost 8 bases and J 8 bases, leaving 16 bases between the germline ends. CDR1 and CDR2 (germline): SEHNR, FQNEAQ (reference sequence). Here the CDR3 reads CASGQGPRDEQFF. CDR3 sequence (DNA): TGTGCCAGCGGGCAGGGACCTAGGGATGAGCAGTTCTTC.

The chain uses TRBV15 and TRBJ1-5; D may be TRBD1 (5 bases). Germline CDR1 and CDR2: LNHNV and YYDKDF (reference sequence). This CDR3 contains 12 residues. V lost 3 bases to trimming and J lost 7 bases, with 7 bases between them. CDR3 in DNA: TGTGCCACCAGCAGGACAGCACAGCCCCAGCATTTT. It is translated as CATSRTAQPQHF.

The genes are TRBV5-4 and TRBJ1-4, with TRBD1 identical over 9 bases. The CDR3 extends over 18 amino acids. Germline CDR1 SGHNT, CDR2 YYREEE (reference sequence). Unmatched junction bases numbered 11, after V lost 5 bases and J lost 0 bases. CDR3 bases: TGTGCCAGCAGAAATTCACAGGGGGCGGGAGCAACTAATGAAAAACTGTTTTTT. Translated: CASRNSQGAGATNEKLFF.

This chain links TRBV27 with TRBJ1-4; D ambiguous. Looked up from germline, CDR1 is MNHEY and CDR2 is SMNVEV (reference sequence). V was trimmed by 6 bases and J by 2 bases, leaving 10 bases between them. The CDR3 has 14 residues. The CDR3 here is CASSVVGTNEKLFF. In DNA form, the CDR3 reads TGTGCCAGCAGCGTTGTGGGGACTAATGAAAAACTGTTTTTT.

Only one count was recorded for this clone. The chain couples TRBV1 to TRBJ2-7; TRBD2 reflects the table's D call only, with no check against the DNA. TRBV1 is recorded as a pseudogene. The CDR3 extends over 16 amino acids. CDR3 residues: CTSSQVLTSGAYEQYF. In nucleotides, the CDR3 is TGCACCAGCAGCCAAGTATTAACTAGCGGCGCCTACGAGCAGTACTTC.

The V and J genes are TRBV7-9 and TRBJ2-3; D uncertain. Germline CDR1 reads SEHNR; CDR2 reads FQNEAQ (reference sequence). The CDR3 extends over 17 amino acids. Trimming stripped 5 bases from V and 1 base from J, with 19 bases between. The CDR3 nucleotides read TGTGCCAGCAGCACCACACAAGGGCACTTAGGCACAGATACGCAGTATTTT. This encodes CASSTTQGHLGTDTQYF.

The chain has TRBV5-1 and TRBJ2-1; 10 bases match TRBD2. V was pared by 1 base and J by 8 bases, with 6 bases of the junction left unmatched. The CDR3 is made up of 15 amino acids. CDR1 is SGHRS and CDR2 is YFSETQ in the germline V gene. CDR3 loop: CASSLRLAGVHEQFF. The CDR3 DNA reads TGCGCCAGCAGCTTGCGTCTAGCGGGAGTCCATGAGCAGTTCTTC.

The chain combines TRBV5-6 with TRBJ2-5, with TRBD2 as a possible D gene (6 bases). Germline CDR1 reads SGHDT; CDR2 reads YYEEEE. V lost 5 bases and J lost 5, with 19 bases in between. The CDR3 consists of 15 residues. For the CDR3, the DNA is TGTGCCAGCAGGCAAGAGGGCGGGATATTGGAGACCCAGTACTTC. This sequence encodes CASRQEGGILETQYF.

The chain couples TRBV6-1 to TRBJ2-4, with a weak D call TRBD1 (5 bases). The CDR3 is 16 residues long. Germline lookup yields CDR1 MNHNS and CDR2 SASEGT. Trimming removed 0 bases from V and 8 bases from J, with 17 bases in between. The CDR3 bases are TGTGCCAGCAGTGAAGCCGGCAGGGCCAGTAGGGACATTCAGTACTTC. This sequence encodes CASSEAGRASRDIQYF.

The chain combines TRBV11-2 with TRBJ2-1, with D possibly being TRBD1 or TRBD2 (5 bases each). Trimming removed 5 bases at V and 9 bases at J, with 8 bases between. This CDR3 comprises 11 residues. Germline V gene sequence: CDR1 SGHAT, CDR2 FQNNGV. The DNA of the CDR3 is TGTGCCAGCAGCACGGGACCTGAGCAGTTCTTC. Protein sequence: CASSTGPEQFF.

This sequence joins TRBV7-2 and TRBJ2-7, with D possibly being TRBD2 (5 bases). Between the trimmed V and J ends, which lost 5 bases and 5 bases, there was a span of 13 bases. Germline loops: CDR1 SGHTA, CDR2 FQGNSA. CDR3 length: 13 amino acids. The CDR3, as DNA: TGTGCCAGCAGCACAATACTAGGAAACGAGCAGTACTTC. Its translation is CASSTILGNEQYF.

V is TRBV7-9 and J is TRBJ2-1, with 7 positions matching TRBD2. The trim removed 1 base at V and 0 bases at J, leaving 3 bases unmatched. Germline V gives CDR1 SEHNR, CDR2 FQNEAQ (reference sequence). CDR3 size: 16 residues. Here the CDR3 reads CASSLVGRTSYNEQFF. Here the CDR3 DNA reads TGTGCCAGCAGCTTAGTCGGGAGGACCTCCTACAATGAGCAGTTCTTC.

This chain uses TRBV5-8 with TRBJ2-2; TRBD2 matches 8 bases. Per the germline V gene, CDR1 is SGHTS and CDR2 is YDEGEE. This CDR3 comprises 16 residues. J lost 4 bases, V lost 0 bases, and 5 bases had no gene match. CDR3 loop: CASSLVWRGVTGELFF. CDR3 DNA: TGTGCCAGCAGCTTGGTCTGGCGGGGGGTCACCGGGGAGCTGTTTTTT.

The CDR3 bases are TGTGCCAGCACTAGGCTAGCCAAAAACATTCAGTACTTC. This translates into CASTRLAKNIQYF. The chain is built from TRBV2 and TRBJ2-4; D not resolved. The CDR3 spans 13 residues. The V end lost 7 bases, the J end lost 0 bases, and 7 bases lay between the germline ends. Germline lookup yields CDR1 SNHLY and CDR2 FYNNEI.

V and J are TRBV5-1 and TRBJ2-3; D may be TRBD1 (5 bases). Germline V gene data show CDR1 as SGHRS and CDR2 as YFSETQ. V shed 2 bases and J shed 0 bases, with 7 bases lying between them. The CDR3 has 14 residues. The CDR3 loop reads CASSFRQSTDTQYF. The CDR3 nucleotides are TGCGCCAGCAGCTTTCGACAGAGCACAGATACGCAGTATTTT.

The chain joins TRBV28 to TRBJ1-5; the D is unclear. CDR3 length: 15 residues. V shed 6 bases and J shed 3 bases, with 15 bases lying between them. Looked up from germline, CDR1 is MDHEN and CDR2 is SYDVKM. The CDR3 protein is CASSPRVSVNQPQHF. The CDR3 region has the DNA TGTGCCAGCAGCCCGCGGGTATCGGTCAATCAGCCCCAGCATTTT.

The chain recombines TRBV14 with TRBJ2-7; possibly TRBD2 for D (5 bases). CDR1 and CDR2 from the germline V gene are SGHDN and FVKESK. The V and J ends lost 1 base and 1 base respectively, with 8 bases between them. The CDR3 runs 14 residues. The DNA of the CDR3 is TGTGCCAGCAGCCAAGGGTCGGGATCCTACGAGCAGTACTTC. Protein product: CASSQGSGSYEQYF.

This clone was seen more than once but under ten times. V usage is TRBV29-1 and J usage is TRBJ1-2; D may be TRBD1 (5 bases). Germline lookup yields CDR1 SQVTM and CDR2 ANQGSEA. V lost 8 bases, J lost 3 bases, and 16 bases lay in between. This CDR3 is built from 13 residues. The CDR3 sequence: CSTRQPIDYGYTF. The CDR3 nucleotides are TGCAGCACCCGACAGCCGATCGACTATGGCTACACCTTC.

The V call is TRBV7-9, the J call TRBJ2-3; tentative D call: TRBD1 (5 bases). The ends were cut back, 4 bases at V and 4 bases at J, with 9 bases in the middle. The CDR3 extends over 13 amino acids. Looked up from germline, CDR1 is SEHNR and CDR2 is FQNEAQ (reference sequence). The CDR3 nucleotides read TGTGCCAGCAGCTCGACAGTTTCAGATACGCAGTATTTT. It encodes CASSSTVSDTQYF.